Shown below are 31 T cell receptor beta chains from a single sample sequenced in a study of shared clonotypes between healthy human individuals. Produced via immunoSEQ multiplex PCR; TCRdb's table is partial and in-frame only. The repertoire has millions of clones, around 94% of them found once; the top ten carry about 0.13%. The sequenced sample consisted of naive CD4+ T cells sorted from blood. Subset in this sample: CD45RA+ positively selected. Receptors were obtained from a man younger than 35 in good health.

CDR3 residues: CASSYSGTAGDTQYF. The CDR3 DNA follows: TGTGCCAGCAGTTACTCGGGCACTGCGGGAGATACGCAGTATTTT. The chain combines TRBV6-5 with TRBJ2-3, with D perhaps TRBD2 (5 bases). Germline CDR1 MNHEY, CDR2 SVGAGI. The CDR3 length is 15 residues. The ends were cut back, 0 bases at V and 5 bases at J, with 12 bases in the middle.

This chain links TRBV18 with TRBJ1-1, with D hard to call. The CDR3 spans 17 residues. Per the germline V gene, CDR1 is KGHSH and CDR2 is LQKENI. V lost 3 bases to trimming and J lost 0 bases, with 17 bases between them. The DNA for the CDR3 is TGTGCCAGCTCACCGTACGAACAGAGGATGCTGAACACTGAAGCTTTCTTT. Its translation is CASSPYEQRMLNTEAFF.

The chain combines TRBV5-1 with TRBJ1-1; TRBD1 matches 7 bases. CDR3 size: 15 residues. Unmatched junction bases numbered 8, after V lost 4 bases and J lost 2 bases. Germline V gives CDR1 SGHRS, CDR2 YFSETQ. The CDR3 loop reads CASSLRQGRNTEAFF. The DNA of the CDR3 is TGCGCCAGCAGCCTCCGACAGGGCAGAAACACTGAAGCTTTCTTT.

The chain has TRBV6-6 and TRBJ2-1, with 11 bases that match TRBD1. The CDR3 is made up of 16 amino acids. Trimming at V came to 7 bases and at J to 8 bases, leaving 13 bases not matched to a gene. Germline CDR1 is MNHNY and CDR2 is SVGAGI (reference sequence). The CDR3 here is CASTFPGTGGRDEQFF. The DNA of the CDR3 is TGTGCCAGCACATTCCCGGGGACAGGGGGTAGGGATGAGCAGTTCTTC.

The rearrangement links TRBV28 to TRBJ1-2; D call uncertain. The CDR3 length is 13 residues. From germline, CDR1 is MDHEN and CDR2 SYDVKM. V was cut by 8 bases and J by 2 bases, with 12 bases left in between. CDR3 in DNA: TGTGCCAGCTCCGGGCAGCTCAACTATGGCTACACCTTC. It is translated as CASSGQLNYGYTF.

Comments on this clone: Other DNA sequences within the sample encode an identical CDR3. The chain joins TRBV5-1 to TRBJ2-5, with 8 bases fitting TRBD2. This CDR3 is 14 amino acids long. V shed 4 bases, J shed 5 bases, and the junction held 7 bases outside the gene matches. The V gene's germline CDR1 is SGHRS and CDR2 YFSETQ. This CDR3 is CASSPGGPGETQYF. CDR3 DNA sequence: TGCGCCAGCAGCCCGGGAGGGCCGGGTGAGACCCAGTACTTC.

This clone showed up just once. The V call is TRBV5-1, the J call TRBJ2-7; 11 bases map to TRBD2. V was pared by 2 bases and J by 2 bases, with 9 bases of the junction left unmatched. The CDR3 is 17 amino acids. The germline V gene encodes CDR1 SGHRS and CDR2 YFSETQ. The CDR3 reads CASSFSLLAGVTYEQYF. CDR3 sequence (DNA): TGCGCCAGCAGCTTTTCCTTACTAGCGGGAGTTACCTACGAGCAGTACTTC.

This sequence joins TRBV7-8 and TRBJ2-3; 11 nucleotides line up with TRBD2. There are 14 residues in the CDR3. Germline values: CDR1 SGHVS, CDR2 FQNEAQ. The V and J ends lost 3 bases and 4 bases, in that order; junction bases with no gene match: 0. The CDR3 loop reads CASSFSGRADTQYF. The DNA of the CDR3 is TGTGCCAGCAGCTTTAGCGGGAGGGCAGATACGCAGTATTTT.

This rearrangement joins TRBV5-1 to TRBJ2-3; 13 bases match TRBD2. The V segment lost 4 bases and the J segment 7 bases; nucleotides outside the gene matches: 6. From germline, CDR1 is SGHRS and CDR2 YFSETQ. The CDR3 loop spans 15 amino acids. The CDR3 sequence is CASSTSGRGINTQYF. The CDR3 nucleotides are TGCGCCAGCAGCACTAGCGGGAGGGGTATAAATACGCAGTATTTT. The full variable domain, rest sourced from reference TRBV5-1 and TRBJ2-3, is KAGVTQTPRYLIKTRGQQVTLSCSPISGHRSVSWYQQTPGQGLQFLFEYFSETQRNKGNFPGRFSGRQFSNSRSEMNVSTLELGDSALYLCASSTSGRGINTQYFGPGTRLTVL.

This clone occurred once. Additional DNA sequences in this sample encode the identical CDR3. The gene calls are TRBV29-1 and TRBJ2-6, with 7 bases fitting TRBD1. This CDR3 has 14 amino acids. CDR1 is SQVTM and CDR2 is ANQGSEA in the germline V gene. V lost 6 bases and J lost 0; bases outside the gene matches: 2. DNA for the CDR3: TGCAGCGTGGCAGGGGGCTCTGGGGCCAACGTCCTGACTTTC. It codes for CSVAGGSGANVLTF.

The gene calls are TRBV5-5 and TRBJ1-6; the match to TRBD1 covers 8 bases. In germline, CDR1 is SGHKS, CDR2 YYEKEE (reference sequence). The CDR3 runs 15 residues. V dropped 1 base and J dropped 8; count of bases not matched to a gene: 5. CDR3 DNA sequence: TGTGCCAGCAGCTTGTTGGACAGGGAGTATTCACCCCTCCACTTT. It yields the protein CASSLLDREYSPLHF.

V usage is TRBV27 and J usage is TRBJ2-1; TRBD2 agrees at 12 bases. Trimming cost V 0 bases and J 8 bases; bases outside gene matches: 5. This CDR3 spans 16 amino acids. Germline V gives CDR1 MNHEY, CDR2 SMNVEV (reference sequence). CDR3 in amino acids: CASSLSSRLAGDEQFF. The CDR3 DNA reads TGTGCCAGCAGTTTATCCTCTCGACTAGCGGGAGATGAGCAGTTCTTC.

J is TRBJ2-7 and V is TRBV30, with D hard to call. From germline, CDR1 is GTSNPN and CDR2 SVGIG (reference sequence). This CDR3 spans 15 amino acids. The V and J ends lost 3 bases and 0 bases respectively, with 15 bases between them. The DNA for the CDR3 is TGTGCCTGGAGACGACCTGAACTCCACTCCTACGAGCAGTACTTC. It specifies CAWRRPELHSYEQYF.

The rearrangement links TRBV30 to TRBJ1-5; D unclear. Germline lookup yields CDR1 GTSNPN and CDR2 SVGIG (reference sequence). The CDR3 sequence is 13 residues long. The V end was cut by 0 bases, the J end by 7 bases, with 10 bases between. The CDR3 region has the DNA TGTGCCTGGAGTGTTAAGCGGGAACAGCCCCAGCATTTT. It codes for CAWSVKREQPQHF.

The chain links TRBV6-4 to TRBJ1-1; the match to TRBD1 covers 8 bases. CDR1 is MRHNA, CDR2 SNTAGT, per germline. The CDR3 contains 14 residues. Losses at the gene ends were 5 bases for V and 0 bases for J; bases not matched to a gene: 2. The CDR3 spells CASSQGAVNTEAFF. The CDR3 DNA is TGTGCCAGCAGTCAGGGGGCGGTGAACACTGAAGCTTTCTTT.

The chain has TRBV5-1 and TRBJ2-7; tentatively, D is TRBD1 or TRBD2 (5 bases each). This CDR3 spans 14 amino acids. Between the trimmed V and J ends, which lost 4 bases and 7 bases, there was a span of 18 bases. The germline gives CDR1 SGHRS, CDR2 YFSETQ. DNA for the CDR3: TGCGCCAGCAGCGAGGGGACGGCTCCCCGGGAGCAGTACTTC. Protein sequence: CASSEGTAPREQYF. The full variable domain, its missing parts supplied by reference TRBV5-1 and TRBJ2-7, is KAGVTQTPRYLIKTRGQQVTLSCSPISGHRSVSWYQQTPGQGLQFLFEYFSETQRNKGNFPGRFSGRQFSNSRSEMNVSTLELGDSALYLCASSEGTAPREQYFGPGTRLTVT.

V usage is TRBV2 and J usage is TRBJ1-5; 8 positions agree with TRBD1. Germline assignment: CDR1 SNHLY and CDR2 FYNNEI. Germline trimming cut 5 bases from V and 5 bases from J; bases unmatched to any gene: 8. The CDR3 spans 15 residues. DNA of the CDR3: TGTGCCAGCAGTAAGGACAGGGTGGGGGATCAGCCCCAGCATTTT. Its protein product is CASSKDRVGDQPQHF.

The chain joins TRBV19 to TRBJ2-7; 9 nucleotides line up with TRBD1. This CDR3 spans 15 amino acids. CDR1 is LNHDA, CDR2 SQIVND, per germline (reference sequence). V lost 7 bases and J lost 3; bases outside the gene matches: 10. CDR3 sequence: CASTPGQGPLYEQYF. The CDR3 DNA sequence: TGTGCCAGTACCCCGGGACAGGGACCTCTCTACGAGCAGTACTTC.

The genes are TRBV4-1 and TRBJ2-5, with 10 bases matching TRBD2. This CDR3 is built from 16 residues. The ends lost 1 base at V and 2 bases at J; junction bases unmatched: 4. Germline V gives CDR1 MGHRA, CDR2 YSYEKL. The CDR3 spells CASSQGATSGQETQYF. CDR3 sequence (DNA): TGCGCCAGCAGCCAAGGTGCGACTAGCGGGCAAGAGACCCAGTACTTC.

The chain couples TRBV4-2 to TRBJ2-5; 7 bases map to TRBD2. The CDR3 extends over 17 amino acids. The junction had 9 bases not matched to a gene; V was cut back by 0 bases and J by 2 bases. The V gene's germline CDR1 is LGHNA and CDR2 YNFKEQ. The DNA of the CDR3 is TGTGCCAGCAGCCAAGATAGTACCGGGGGGAAGCAAGAGACCCAGTACTTC. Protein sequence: CASSQDSTGGKQETQYF.

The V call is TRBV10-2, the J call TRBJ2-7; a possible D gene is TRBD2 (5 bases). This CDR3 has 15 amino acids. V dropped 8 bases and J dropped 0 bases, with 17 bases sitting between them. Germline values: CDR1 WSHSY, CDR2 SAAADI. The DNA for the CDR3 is TGCGCCAGCGCCGGTGGGCGGGCCTACTCCTACGAGCAGTACTTC. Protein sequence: CASAGGRAYSYEQYF.

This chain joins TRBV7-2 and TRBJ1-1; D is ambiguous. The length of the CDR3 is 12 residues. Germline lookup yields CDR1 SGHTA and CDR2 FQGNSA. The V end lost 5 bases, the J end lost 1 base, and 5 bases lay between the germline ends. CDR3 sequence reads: CASSHGNTEAFF. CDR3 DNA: TGTGCCAGCAGCCACGGGAACACTGAAGCTTTCTTT.

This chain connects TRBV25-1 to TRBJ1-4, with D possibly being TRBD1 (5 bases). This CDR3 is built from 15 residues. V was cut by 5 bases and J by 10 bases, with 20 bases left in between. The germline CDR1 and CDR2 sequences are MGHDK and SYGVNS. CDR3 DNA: TGTGCCAGCAGTACATTCGGGGCCGGTGTGGGAAAACTGTTTTTT. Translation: CASSTFGAGVGKLFF.

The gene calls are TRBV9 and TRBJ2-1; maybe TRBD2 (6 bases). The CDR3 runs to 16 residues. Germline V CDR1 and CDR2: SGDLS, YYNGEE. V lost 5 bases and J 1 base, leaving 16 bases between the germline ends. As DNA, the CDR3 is TGTGCCAGCAGTGCTTTTCGCGGGAATTCCTACAATGAGCAGTTCTTC. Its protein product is CASSAFRGNSYNEQFF.

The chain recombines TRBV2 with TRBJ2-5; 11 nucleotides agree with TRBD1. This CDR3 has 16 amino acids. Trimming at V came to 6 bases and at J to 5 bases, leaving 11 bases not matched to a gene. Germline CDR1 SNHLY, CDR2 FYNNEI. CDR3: CASSDSGTGGFETQYF. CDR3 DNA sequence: TGTGCCAGCAGCGATTCCGGGACAGGGGGTTTTGAGACCCAGTACTTC. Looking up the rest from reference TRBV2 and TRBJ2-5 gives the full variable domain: EPEVTQTPSHQVTQMGQEVILRCVPISNHLYFYWYRQILGQKVEFLVSFYNNEISEKSEIFDDQFSVERPDGSNFTLKIRSTKLEDSAMYFCASSDSGTGGFETQYFGPGTRLLVL.

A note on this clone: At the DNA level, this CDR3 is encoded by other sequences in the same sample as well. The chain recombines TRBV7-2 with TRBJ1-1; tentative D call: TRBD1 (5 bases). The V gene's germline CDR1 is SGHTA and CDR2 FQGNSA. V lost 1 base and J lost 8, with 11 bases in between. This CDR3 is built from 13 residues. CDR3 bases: TGTGCCAGCAGCTTAGGGAGGCAGGGCGAAGCTTTCTTT. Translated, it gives CASSLGRQGEAFF.

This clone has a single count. This CDR3 is CASTSGRAVDEQFF. The CDR3 nucleotides read TGCGCCAGCACTAGCGGGAGGGCCGTAGATGAGCAGTTCTTC. This rearrangement joins TRBV10-2 to TRBJ2-1, with TRBD2 matching 12 bases. V gave up 7 bases and J gave up 8 bases; unmatched junction bases: 6. Germline loops: CDR1 WSHSY, CDR2 SAAADI. The CDR3 loop spans 14 amino acids.

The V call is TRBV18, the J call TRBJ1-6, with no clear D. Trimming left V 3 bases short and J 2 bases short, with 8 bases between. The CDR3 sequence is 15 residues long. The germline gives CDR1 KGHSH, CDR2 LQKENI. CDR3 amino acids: CASSPVLAYNSPLHF. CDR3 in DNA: TGTGCCAGCTCACCGGTACTAGCCTATAATTCACCCCTCCACTTT.

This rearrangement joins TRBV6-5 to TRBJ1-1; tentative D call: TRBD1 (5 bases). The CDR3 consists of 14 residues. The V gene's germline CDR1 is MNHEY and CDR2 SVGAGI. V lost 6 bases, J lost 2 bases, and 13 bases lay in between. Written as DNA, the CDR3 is TGTGCCAGCAGAATCCGGGACCGCAACACTGAAGCTTTCTTT. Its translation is CASRIRDRNTEAFF.

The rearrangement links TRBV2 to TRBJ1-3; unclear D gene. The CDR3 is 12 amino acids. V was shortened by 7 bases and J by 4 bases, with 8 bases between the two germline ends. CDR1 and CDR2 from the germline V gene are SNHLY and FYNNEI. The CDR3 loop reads CASKDFGNTIYF. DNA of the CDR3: TGTGCCAGCAAGGATTTCGGAAACACCATATATTTT. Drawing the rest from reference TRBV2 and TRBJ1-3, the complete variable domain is EPEVTQTPSHQVTQMGQEVILRCVPISNHLYFYWYRQILGQKVEFLVSFYNNEISEKSEIFDDQFSVERPDGSNFTLKIRSTKLEDSAMYFCASKDFGNTIYFGEGSWLTVV.

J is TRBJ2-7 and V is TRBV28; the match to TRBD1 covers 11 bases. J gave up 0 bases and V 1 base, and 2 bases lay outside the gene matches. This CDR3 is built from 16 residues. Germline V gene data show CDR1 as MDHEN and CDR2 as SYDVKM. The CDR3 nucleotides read TGTGCCAGCAGTTTATACGGGACAGGGGGCTCCTACGAGCAGTACTTC. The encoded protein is CASSLYGTGGSYEQYF. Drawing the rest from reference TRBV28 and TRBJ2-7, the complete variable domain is DVKVTQSSRYLVKRTGEKVFLECVQDMDHENMFWYRQDPGLGLRLIYFSYDVKMKEKGDIPEGYSVSREKKERFSLILESASTNQTSMYLCASSLYGTGGSYEQYFGPGTRLTVT.